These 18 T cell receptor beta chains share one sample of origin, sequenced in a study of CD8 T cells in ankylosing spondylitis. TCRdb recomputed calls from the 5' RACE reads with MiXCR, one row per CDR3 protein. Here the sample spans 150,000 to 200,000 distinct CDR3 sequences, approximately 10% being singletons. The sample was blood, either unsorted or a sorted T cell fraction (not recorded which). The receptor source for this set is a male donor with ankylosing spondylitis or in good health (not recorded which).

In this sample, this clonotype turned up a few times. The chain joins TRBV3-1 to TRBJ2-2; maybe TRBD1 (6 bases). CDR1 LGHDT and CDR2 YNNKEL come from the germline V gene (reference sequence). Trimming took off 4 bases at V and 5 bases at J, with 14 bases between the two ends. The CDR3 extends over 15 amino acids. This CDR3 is CASSPKGGRTGELFF. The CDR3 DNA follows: TGTGCCAGCAGCCCGAAAGGGGGTCGGACCGGGGAGCTGTTTTTT.

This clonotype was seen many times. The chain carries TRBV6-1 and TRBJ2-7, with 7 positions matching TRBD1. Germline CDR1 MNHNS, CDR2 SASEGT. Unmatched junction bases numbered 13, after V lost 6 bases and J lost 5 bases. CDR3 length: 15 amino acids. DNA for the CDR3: TGTGCCAGCAGGGCCCTCACAGGGGCGTCGAACGAGCAGTACTTC. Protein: CASRALTGASNEQYF.

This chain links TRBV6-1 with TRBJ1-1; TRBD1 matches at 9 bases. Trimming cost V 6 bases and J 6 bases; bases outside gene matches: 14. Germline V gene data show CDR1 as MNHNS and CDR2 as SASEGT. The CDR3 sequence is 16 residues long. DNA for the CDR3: TGTGCCAGCAGCTCCATTGGGGACAGGGAGGTCGCTGAAGCTTTCTTT. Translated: CASSSIGDREVAEAFF.

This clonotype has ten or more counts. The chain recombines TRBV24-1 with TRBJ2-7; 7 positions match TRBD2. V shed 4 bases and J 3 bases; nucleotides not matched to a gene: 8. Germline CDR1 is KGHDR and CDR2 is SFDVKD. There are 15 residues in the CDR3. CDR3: CATSDPLAGRYEQYF. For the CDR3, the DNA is TGTGCCACCAGTGACCCCTTAGCGGGCCGCTACGAGCAGTACTTC.

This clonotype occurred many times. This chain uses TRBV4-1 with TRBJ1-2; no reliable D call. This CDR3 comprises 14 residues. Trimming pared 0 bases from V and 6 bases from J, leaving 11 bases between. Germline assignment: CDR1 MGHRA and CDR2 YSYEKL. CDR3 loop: CASSQDGFGDGYTF. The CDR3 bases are TGCGCCAGCAGCCAAGACGGGTTCGGCGATGGCTACACCTTC.

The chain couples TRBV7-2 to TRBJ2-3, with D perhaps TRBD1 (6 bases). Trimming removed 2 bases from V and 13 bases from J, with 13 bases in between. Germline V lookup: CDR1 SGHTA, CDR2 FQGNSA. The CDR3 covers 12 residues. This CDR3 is CASSLSQGSKYF. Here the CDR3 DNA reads TGTGCCAGCAGCTTAAGCCAGGGGTCTAAGTATTTT.

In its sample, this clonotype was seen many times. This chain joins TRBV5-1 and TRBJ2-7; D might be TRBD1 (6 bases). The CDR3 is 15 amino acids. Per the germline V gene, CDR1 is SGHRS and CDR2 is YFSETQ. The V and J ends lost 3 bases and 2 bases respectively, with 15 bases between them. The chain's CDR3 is CASSSGQIPPYEQYF. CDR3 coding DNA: TGCGCCAGCAGCTCCGGACAGATACCTCCCTACGAGCAGTACTTC. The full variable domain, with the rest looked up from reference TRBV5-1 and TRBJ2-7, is KAGVTQTPRYLIKTRGQQVTLSCSPISGHRSVSWYQQTPGQGLQFLFEYFSETQRNKGNFPGRFSGRQFSNSRSEMNVSTLELGDSALYLCASSSGQIPPYEQYFGPGTRLTVT.

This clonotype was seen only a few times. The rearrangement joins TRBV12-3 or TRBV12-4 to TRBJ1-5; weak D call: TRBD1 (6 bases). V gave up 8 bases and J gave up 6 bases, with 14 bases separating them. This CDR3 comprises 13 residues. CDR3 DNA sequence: TGTGCCAGCGGGCGGGGGGCCGGTCAGCCCCAGCATTTT. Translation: CASGRGAGQPQHF.

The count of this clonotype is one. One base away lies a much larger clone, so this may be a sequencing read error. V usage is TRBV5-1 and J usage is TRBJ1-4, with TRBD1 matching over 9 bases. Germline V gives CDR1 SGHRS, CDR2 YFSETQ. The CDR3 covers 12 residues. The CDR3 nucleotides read TGCGCCAACAGCTTGACAGGGGGTGAACTGTTTTTT. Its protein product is CANSLTGGELFF.

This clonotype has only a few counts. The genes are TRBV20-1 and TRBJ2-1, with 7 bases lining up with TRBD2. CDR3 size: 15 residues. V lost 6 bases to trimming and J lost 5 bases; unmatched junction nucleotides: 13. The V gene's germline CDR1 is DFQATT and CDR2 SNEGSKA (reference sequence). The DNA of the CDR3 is TGCAGTGCCCCCAAGGCGGGACTATTCAACAATGAGCAGTTCTTC. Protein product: CSAPKAGLFNNEQFF.

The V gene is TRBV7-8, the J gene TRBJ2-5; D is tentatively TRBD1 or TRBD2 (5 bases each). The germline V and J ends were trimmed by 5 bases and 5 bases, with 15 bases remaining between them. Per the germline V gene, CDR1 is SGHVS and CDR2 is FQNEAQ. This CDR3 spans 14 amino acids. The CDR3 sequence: CASSRRGAGETQYF. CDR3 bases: TGTGCCAGCAGCCGACGAGGGGCAGGGGAGACCCAGTACTTC.

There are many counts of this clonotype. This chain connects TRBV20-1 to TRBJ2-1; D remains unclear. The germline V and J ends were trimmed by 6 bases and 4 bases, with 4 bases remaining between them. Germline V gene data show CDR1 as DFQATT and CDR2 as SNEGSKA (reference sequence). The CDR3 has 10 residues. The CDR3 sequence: CSAQYNEQFF. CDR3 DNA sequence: TGCAGTGCCCAATACAATGAGCAGTTCTTC.

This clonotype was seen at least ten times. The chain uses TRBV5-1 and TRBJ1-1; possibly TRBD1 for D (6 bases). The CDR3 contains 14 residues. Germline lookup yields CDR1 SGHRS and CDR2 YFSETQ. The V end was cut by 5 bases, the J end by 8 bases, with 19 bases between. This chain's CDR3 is CASSPSVQGLEAFF. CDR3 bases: TGCGCCAGCAGTCCTTCCGTACAGGGACTAGAAGCTTTCTTT.

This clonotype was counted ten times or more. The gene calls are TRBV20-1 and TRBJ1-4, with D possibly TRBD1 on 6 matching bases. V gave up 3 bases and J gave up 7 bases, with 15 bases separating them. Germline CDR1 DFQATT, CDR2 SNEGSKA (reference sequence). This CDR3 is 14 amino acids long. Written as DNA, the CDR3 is TGCAGTGCTAGCATCCGGGACAAAGGTGAAAAACTGTTTTTT. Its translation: CSASIRDKGEKLFF.

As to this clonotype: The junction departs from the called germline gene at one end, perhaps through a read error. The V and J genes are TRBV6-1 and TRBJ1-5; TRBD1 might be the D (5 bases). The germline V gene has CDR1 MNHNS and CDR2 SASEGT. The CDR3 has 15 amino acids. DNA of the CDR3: TGTGCCAGCAGTGAAGCGGGGGGGAGCAATCGGCCCCAGCATTTT. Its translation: CASSEAGGSNRPQHF.

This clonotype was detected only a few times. CDR3: CASSGLAGALYYNEQFF. In DNA, the CDR3 is TGTGCCAGCTCAGGACTAGCGGGAGCCTTGTACTACAATGAGCAGTTCTTC. The gene calls are TRBV18 and TRBJ2-1; 13 bases are shared with TRBD2. From germline, CDR1 is KGHSH and CDR2 LQKENI. The CDR3 consists of 17 residues. The J segment lost 3 bases and the V segment lost 5 bases, leaving 7 bases of the junction unmatched.

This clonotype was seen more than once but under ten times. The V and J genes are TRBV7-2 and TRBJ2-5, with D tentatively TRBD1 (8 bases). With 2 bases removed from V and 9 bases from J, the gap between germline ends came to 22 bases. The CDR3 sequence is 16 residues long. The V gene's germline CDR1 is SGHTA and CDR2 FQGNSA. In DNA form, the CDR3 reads TGTGCCAGCAGCTTAAGCGGGACAGGTTCGCGGAGGGCCCAGTACTTC. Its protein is CASSLSGTGSRRAQYF.

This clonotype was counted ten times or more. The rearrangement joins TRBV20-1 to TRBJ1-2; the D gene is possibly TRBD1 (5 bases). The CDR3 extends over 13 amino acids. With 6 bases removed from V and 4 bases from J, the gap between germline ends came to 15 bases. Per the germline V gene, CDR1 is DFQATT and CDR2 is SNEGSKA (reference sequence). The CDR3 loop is CSAGTPSGYGYTF. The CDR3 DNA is TGCAGTGCGGGGACTCCTTCAGGCTATGGCTACACCTTC.